These T cell receptor beta chains were read from a single sample in a study of blood T cell repertoires in COVID-19. Measured with immunoSEQ multiplex PCR; TCRdb has only the in-frame clones, and not every one. The profile shows 260,000 or so clones, roughly 87% of them singletons. The sample consisted of peripheral blood. These TCRs come from a human donor in a cohort sampled during active COVID-19. CDR3s include the opening cysteine and the closing phenylalanine or tryptophan. D genes are given only for firm matches. Size is omitted from some rows. Given values are once, few, many or a class for expanded clones.

>TRBV4-3|-|-|TRBJ1-2|15
TGCGCCAGCAGCCAAGGAGTGGGGAGAAGCTATGGCTACACCTTC
CASSQGVGRSYGYTF
>TRBV28|-|-|TRBJ1-5|13
TGTGCCAGCAGTCCCGGGGGGAATCAGCCCCAGCATTTT
CASSPGGNQPQHF
>TRBV7-9|TRBD2|-|TRBJ2-5|12
TGTGCCAGCAGCCGGGAGGTAGAGACCCAGTACTTC
CASSREVETQYF
>TRBV5-1|-|-|TRBJ1-6|15
TGCGCCAGCAGCTTGCAGGGAGGAATAAATTCACCCCTCCACTTT
CASSLQGGINSPLHF
>TRBV6-1|-|few|TRBJ2-7|12
TGTGCCAGCAGTGAATTACGGTACGAGCAGTACTTC
CASSELRYEQYF
>TRBV28|-|-|TRBJ1-1|11
TGTGCCAGCAGCTCTAACACTGAAGCTTTCTTT
CASSSNTEAFF
>TRBV12-2|-|-|TRBJ2-1|16
TGTGCAAGTCGCACCCCGGAGCGGGAGCACTACAATGAGCAGTTCTTC
CASRTPEREHYNEQFF
>TRBV28|TRBD1|-|TRBJ2-1|15
TGTGCCAGCACCCCAACAGGGGATTCCTACAATGAGCAGTTCTTC
CASTPTGDSYNEQFF
>TRBV28|-|once|TRBJ2-7|14
TGTGCCAGCAGTTTACTCGTCCCTGCCTACGAGCAGTACTTC
CASSLLVPAYEQYF
>TRBV5-4|TRBD2|-|TRBJ2-1|17
TGTGCCAGCAGCCACCCCCCTAGCGGAGGAAACTACAATGAGCAGTTCTTC
CASSHPPSGGNYNEQFF
>TRBV18|TRBD1|-|TRBJ1-3|16
TGTGCCAGCTCACGACCGGGACAGGGTGGAGGAAACACCATATATTTT
CASSRPGQGGGNTIYF
>TRBV7-2|-|-|TRBJ2-7|15
TGTGCCAGCAGCCCAGGGGGGATACTAGAGGCCGAGCAGTACTTC
CASSPGGILEAEQYF
>TRBV19|TRBD1|-|TRBJ1-6|13
TGTGCCAGTAAGACAGGGACCGGGGGACCCCTCCACTTT
CASKTGTGGPLHF
>TRBV7-2|-|-|TRBJ1-1|16
TGTGCCAGCAGCCCCTGGGGGGGCGCCATGAACACTGAAGCTTTCTTT
CASSPWGGAMNTEAFF
>TRBV28|-|-|TRBJ1-2|14
TGTGCCAGCAGCTTTGGATTACAGGGCTATGGCTACACCTTC
CASSFGLQGYGYTF
>TRBV3-1/TRBV3-2|TRBD2|-|TRBJ2-2|14
TGTGCCAGCAGCCAAGTAGCGGGCGGCGGGGAGCTGTTTTTT
CASSQVAGGGELFF